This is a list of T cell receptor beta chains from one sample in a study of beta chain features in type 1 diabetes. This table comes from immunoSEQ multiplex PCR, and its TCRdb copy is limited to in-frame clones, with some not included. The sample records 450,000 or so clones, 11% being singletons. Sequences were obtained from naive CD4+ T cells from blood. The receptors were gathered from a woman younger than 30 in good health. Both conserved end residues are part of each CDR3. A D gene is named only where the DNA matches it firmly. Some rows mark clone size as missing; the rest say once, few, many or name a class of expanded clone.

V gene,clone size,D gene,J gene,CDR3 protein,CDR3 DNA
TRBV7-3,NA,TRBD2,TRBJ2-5,CASSLGRGQETQYF,TGTGCCAGCAGCCTAGGGAGGGGCCAAGAGACCCAGTACTTC
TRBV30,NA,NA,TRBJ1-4,CAWAPGVTNEKLFF,TGTGCCTGGGCGCCGGGGGTTACTAATGAAAAACTGTTTTTT
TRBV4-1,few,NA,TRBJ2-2,CASSQGPGELFF,TGCGCCAGCAGCCAAGGACCCGGGGAGCTGTTTTTT
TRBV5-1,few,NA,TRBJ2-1,CASSLAGPNNEQFF,TGCGCCAGCAGCTTGGCCGGGCCGAACAATGAGCAGTTCTTC
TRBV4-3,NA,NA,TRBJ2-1,CASSQEGRTYNEQFF,TGCGCCAGCAGCCAAGAGGGACGGACCTACAATGAGCAGTTCTTC
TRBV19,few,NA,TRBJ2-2,CASSIVVVSNTGELFF,TGTGCCAGTAGTATCGTAGTAGTTTCGAACACCGGGGAGCTGTTTTTT
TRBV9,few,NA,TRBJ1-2,CASRPSYTEGYTF,TGTGCCAGCAGACCCTCCTACACGGAGGGCTACACCTTC
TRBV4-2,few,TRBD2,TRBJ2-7,CASSQVSSGSSNEQYF,TGTGCCAGCAGCCAAGTATCTAGCGGGAGTTCCAACGAGCAGTACTTC
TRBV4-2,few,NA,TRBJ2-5,CASSQGAEETQYF,TGTGCCAGCAGCCAAGGGGCAGAAGAGACCCAGTACTTC
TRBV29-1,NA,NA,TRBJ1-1,CSVGWGTDTEAFF,TGCAGCGTTGGGTGGGGGACCGACACTGAAGCTTTCTTT
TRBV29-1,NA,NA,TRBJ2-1,CSVETSRYNEQFF,TGCAGCGTTGAGACTAGTCGCTACAATGAGCAGTTCTTC
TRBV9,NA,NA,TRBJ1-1,CASSPRQSLNTEAFF,TGTGCCAGCAGCCCAAGACAGAGCTTGAACACTGAAGCTTTCTTT
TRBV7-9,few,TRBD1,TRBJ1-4,CASSFTNRGEKLFF,TGTGCCAGCAGCTTTACAAACAGGGGAGAAAAACTGTTTTTT
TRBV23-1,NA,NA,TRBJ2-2,CASRGLPNTGELFF,TGCGCCAGCAGGGGGCTTCCGAACACCGGGGAGCTGTTTTTT
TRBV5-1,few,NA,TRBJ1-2,CASSSGRRGADYGYTF,TGCGCCAGCAGCAGTGGGCGCCGGGGTGCAGACTATGGCTACACCTTC
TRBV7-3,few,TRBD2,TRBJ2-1,CASSVLAPSSYNEQFF,TGTGCCAGCAGCGTACTAGCGCCCAGCTCCTACAATGAGCAGTTCTTC
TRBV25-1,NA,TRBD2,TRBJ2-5,CASSPGRKEYGETQYF,TGTGCCAGCAGCCCCGGGAGGAAGGAATACGGGGAGACCCAGTACTTC
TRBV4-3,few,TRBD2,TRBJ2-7,CASSHATSGSVQYF,TGCGCCAGCAGCCACGCTACTAGCGGGAGTGTGCAGTACTTC
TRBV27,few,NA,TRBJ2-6,CASSPGANVLTF,TGTGCCAGTTCGCCTGGGGCCAACGTCCTGACTTTC
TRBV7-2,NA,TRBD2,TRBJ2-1,CASSLVASGFSNEQFF,TGTGCCAGCAGCTTAGTAGCTAGCGGATTCTCCAATGAGCAGTTCTTC
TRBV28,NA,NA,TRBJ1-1,CASTLGGRGKAFF,TGTGCCAGCACCTTAGGGGGGCGAGGCAAAGCTTTCTTT
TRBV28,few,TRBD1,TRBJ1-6,CASSSPGQGGGPLHF,TGTGCCAGCAGTTCGCCGGGACAGGGAGGGGGTCCCCTCCACTTT
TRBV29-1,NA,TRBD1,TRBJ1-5,CSTRGGGADQPQHF,TGCAGCACACGCGGAGGGGGCGCGGATCAGCCCCAGCATTTT
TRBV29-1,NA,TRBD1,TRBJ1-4,CSVDDRAGEKLFF,TGCAGCGTTGACGACAGGGCAGGGGAAAAACTGTTTTTT
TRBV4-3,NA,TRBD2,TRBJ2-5,CASSQDGRGRYKETQYF,TGCGCCAGCAGCCAAGATGGGAGGGGCAGGTACAAAGAGACCCAGTACTTC
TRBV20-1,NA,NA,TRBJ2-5,CSTSPAETQYF,TGCAGTACTTCCCCTGCCGAGACCCAGTACTTC
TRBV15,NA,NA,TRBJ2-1,CATSRPDFPQFF,TGTGCCACCAGCAGGCCGGATTTCCCGCAGTTCTTC
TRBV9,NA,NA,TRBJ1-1,CASSSQQGRTEAFF,TGTGCCAGCAGCTCCCAACAGGGTAGGACTGAAGCTTTCTTT
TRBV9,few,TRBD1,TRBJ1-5,CASSTDGQGFQPQHF,TGTGCCAGCAGCACCGACGGACAGGGGTTTCAGCCCCAGCATTTT
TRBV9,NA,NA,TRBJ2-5,CASSPQGSGETQYF,TGTGCCAGCAGCCCGCAGGGGTCAGGGGAGACCCAGTACTTC
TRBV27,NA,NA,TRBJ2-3,CASIRRGTDTQYF,TGTGCCAGCATCCGGCGGGGCACAGATACGCAGTATTTT
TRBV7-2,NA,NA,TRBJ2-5,CASSKTGTQGGTQYF,TGTGCCAGCAGTAAAACCGGGACTCAAGGGGGGACCCAGTACTTC
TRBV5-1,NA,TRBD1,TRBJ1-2,CASSQGQGYGYTF,TGCGCCAGCAGCCAGGGACAGGGATATGGCTACACCTTC
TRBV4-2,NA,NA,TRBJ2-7,CASRQNNALWDSRAYEQYF,TGTGCCAGCCGCCAGAACAACGCCCTATGGGACTCCAGGGCCTACGAGCAGTACTTC
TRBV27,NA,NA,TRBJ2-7,CASTDTIAFYEQYF,TGTGCCAGCACGGACACCATAGCTTTCTACGAGCAGTACTTC
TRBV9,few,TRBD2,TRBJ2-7,CASSPRLADYEQYF,TGTGCCAGCAGCCCTCGACTAGCCGACTACGAGCAGTACTTC
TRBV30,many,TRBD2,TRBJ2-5,CAWGTTYQETQYF,TGTGCCTGGGGGACTACCTACCAAGAGACCCAGTACTTC
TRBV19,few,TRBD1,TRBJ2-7,CASSIGGRDSEQYF,TGTGCCAGTAGTATAGGCGGCCGGGACAGCGAGCAGTACTTC
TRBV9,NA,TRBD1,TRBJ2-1,CASSVSPGQGANEQFF,TGTGCCAGCAGCGTTTCCCCGGGACAGGGGGCCAATGAGCAGTTCTTC
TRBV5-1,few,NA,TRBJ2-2,CASSLDRMAGELFF,TGCGCCAGCAGCTTGGACAGAATGGCCGGGGAGCTGTTTTTT
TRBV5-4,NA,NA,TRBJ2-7,CASSASAWRGEQYF,TGTGCCAGCAGCGCCTCAGCTTGGCGGGGCGAGCAGTACTTC
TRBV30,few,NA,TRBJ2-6,CAWAPGQPGANVLTF,TGTGCCTGGGCTCCTGGACAGCCTGGGGCCAACGTCCTGACTTTC
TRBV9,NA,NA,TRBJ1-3,CASSASYAGNTIYF,TGTGCCAGCAGCGCCTCGTATGCTGGAAACACCATATATTTT
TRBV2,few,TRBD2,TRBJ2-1,CASSDTSGNLYNEQFF,TGTGCCAGCAGTGATACTAGCGGGAACCTCTACAATGAGCAGTTCTTC
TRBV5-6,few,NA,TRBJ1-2,CASSSKDPVQFWIYGYTF,TGTGCCAGCAGCTCCAAGGACCCGGTTCAGTTTTGGATATATGGCTACACCTTC
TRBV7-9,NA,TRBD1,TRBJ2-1,CASSFGQGYNEQFF,TGTGCCAGCAGCTTCGGACAGGGTTACAATGAGCAGTTCTTC
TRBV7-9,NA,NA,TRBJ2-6,CASSLGPPGVGANVLTF,TGTGCCAGCAGCTTAGGGCCCCCGGGGGTTGGGGCCAACGTCCTGACTTTC
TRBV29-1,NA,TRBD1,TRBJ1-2,CSVRTGTYGYTF,TGCAGCGTGCGGACAGGGACCTATGGCTACACCTTC